This passage covers 23 T cell receptor beta chains from one sample sequenced in a study of PD-1 blockade in mismatch repair-deficient tumors. Method: immunoSEQ multiplex PCR; TCRdb's copy keeps in-frame clones and lacks some. The sample has 15,000 to 25,000 clones; more than 65% are singletons. This specimen consisted of PBMCs, obtained 52 weeks after starting pembrolizumab. The receptors shown here come from an adult with mismatch repair-deficient cancer.

The chain employs TRBV28 and TRBJ1-5; 9 positions agree with TRBD1. The CDR3 has 16 amino acids. Germline loops: CDR1 MDHEN, CDR2 SYDVKM. The ends lost 6 bases at V and 2 bases at J; junction bases unmatched: 8. Written as DNA, the CDR3 is TGTGCCAGCAGAGCTACAGGGGGCCTAGGCAATCAGCCCCAGCATTTT. Residues: CASRATGGLGNQPQHF.

This sequence joins TRBV5-5 and TRBJ2-3; D is undetermined. Germline CDR1 is SGHKS and CDR2 is YYEKEE (reference sequence). The V end lost 4 bases, the J end lost 5 bases, and 14 bases lay between the germline ends. The CDR3 runs to 14 residues. CDR3 bases: TGTGCCAGCAGCCGCGACGGGTTGGGAGATACGCAGTATTTT. This codes for CASSRDGLGDTQYF.

The chain combines TRBV30 with TRBJ2-3; 7 bases match TRBD2. The CDR3 totals 15 residues. J lost 4 bases, V lost 2 bases, and 9 bases had no gene match. Looked up from germline, CDR1 is GTSNPN and CDR2 is SVGIG (reference sequence). DNA for the CDR3: TGTGCCTGGAGTAGGGCGGGAGTGTTAGCAGATACGCAGTATTTT. Protein: CAWSRAGVLADTQYF.

This clone has just a few counts. The rearrangement uses TRBV7-2 and TRBJ2-7; tentatively, D is TRBD1 (6 bases). The germline V gene has CDR1 SGHTA and CDR2 FQGNSA. CDR3 size: 15 residues. With 1 base removed from V and 3 bases from J, the gap between germline ends came to 13 bases. The CDR3 protein is CASSLGGLAHYEQYF. The CDR3 nucleotides are TGTGCCAGCAGCTTAGGGGGGCTAGCCCACTACGAGCAGTACTTC.

V gene TRBV15 combines with J gene TRBJ1-1; 8 positions match TRBD1. This CDR3 comprises 14 residues. The V and J ends lost 4 bases and 3 bases, in that order; junction bases with no gene match: 4. Germline V gene lookup returns CDR1 LNHNV and CDR2 YYDKDF (reference sequence). The CDR3 is CATSILQGDTEAFF. The CDR3 nucleotides are TGTGCCACCAGCATCCTACAGGGGGACACTGAAGCTTTCTTT.

V usage is TRBV28 and J usage is TRBJ2-3; 10 bases fit TRBD2. V dropped 8 bases and J dropped 1; count of bases not matched to a gene: 12. Germline V gene lookup returns CDR1 MDHEN and CDR2 SYDVKM. This CDR3 has 17 residues. This chain's CDR3 is CASGTSSGSLGTDTQYF. DNA of the CDR3: TGTGCCAGCGGGACTTCTAGCGGGAGTTTGGGCACAGATACGCAGTATTTT.

CDR3 residues: CASSLGRGNSGNTIYF. Here the CDR3 DNA reads TGTGCCAGCAGTCTAGGACGGGGAAACTCTGGAAACACCATATATTTT. This chain uses TRBV28 with TRBJ1-3, with unresolved D. This CDR3 contains 16 residues. Trimming took off 5 bases at V and 0 bases at J, with 14 bases between the two ends. Germline V lookup: CDR1 MDHEN, CDR2 SYDVKM.

This chain connects TRBV7-8 to TRBJ1-5; a possible D gene is TRBD1 (5 bases). CDR1 and CDR2 from the germline V gene are SGHVS and FQNEAQ. CDR3 length: 16 amino acids. V was trimmed by 4 bases and J by 0 bases, leaving 13 bases between them. The CDR3 here is CASSSRGMDSNQPQHF. In DNA form, the CDR3 reads TGTGCCAGCAGCTCCCGGGGGATGGATAGCAATCAGCCCCAGCATTTT. Full variable domain (outside the CDR3, taken from reference TRBV7-8 and TRBJ1-5): GAGVSQSPRYKVAKRGQDVALRCDPISGHVSLFWYQQALGQGPEFLTYFQNEAQLDKSGLPSDRFFAERPEGSVSTLKIQRTQQEDSAVYLCASSSRGMDSNQPQHFGDGTRLSIL.

The genes are TRBV10-3 and TRBJ2-1; 8 nucleotides agree with TRBD2. With V trimmed by 4 bases and J by 0 bases, 5 bases remained unmatched. The CDR3 spans 16 residues. The germline gives CDR1 ENHRY, CDR2 SYGVKD. DNA for the CDR3: TGTGCCATCAGTGGGTCGAGCGGGAGCTCCTACAATGAGCAGTTCTTC. This encodes CAISGSSGSSYNEQFF.

The genes are TRBV9 and TRBJ2-2; no reliable D call. V dropped 4 bases and J dropped 1 base, with 11 bases sitting between them. From germline, CDR1 is SGDLS and CDR2 YYNGEE. The CDR3 sequence is 15 residues long. The CDR3 nucleotides read TGTGCCAGCAGCCCACGCCCCAGGAACACCGGGGAGCTGTTTTTT. Its protein is CASSPRPRNTGELFF.

The J gene is TRBJ2-3, the V gene TRBV10-3, with 8 bases lining up with TRBD2. Germline V gene data show CDR1 as ENHRY and CDR2 as SYGVKD. The ends lost 0 bases at V and 0 bases at J; junction bases unmatched: 5. The CDR3 is 17 amino acids. The CDR3 bases are TGTGCCATCAGTGAGTCGATCCTAGCGGGTAGCACAGATACGCAGTATTTT. It translates to CAISESILAGSTDTQYF.

This clone appeared once. The V call is TRBV28, the J call TRBJ2-1; 7 positions agree with TRBD2. The CDR3 covers 13 residues. Germline values: CDR1 MDHEN, CDR2 SYDVKM. With V trimmed by 8 bases and J by 8 bases, 9 bases remained unmatched. CDR3 amino acids: CASHTGGSYEQFF. As DNA, the CDR3 is TGTGCCAGCCATACCGGCGGGAGCTATGAGCAGTTCTTC.

This sequence joins TRBV7-2 and TRBJ2-1; 7 bases are shared with TRBD2. The CDR3 totals 15 residues. CDR1 and CDR2 (germline): SGHTA, FQGNSA. Germline trimming cut 5 bases from V and 0 bases from J; bases unmatched to any gene: 4. CDR3 in DNA: TGTGCCAGCAGCCCTAGCGGTAGCTCCTACAATGAGCAGTTCTTC. It yields the protein CASSPSGSSYNEQFF.

This chain links TRBV27 with TRBJ2-1; 10 bases fit TRBD2. The ends lost 5 bases at V and 5 bases at J; junction bases unmatched: 6. In germline, CDR1 is MNHEY, CDR2 SMNVEV (reference sequence). The CDR3 is made up of 15 amino acids. The CDR3 DNA reads TGTGCCAGCAGTGCACTAGCGGGAAGGAACAATGAGCAGTTCTTC. As protein: CASSALAGRNNEQFF.

The rearrangement uses TRBV28 and TRBJ1-5; 8 nucleotides align to TRBD1. The germline CDR1 and CDR2 sequences are MDHEN and SYDVKM. The CDR3 length is 16 residues. Trimming at V came to 3 bases and at J to 3 bases, leaving 7 bases not matched to a gene. The CDR3 DNA is TGTGCCAGCAGTTTGCAGGGGGCGGGGTACAATCAGCCCCAGCATTTT. Protein: CASSLQGAGYNQPQHF.

The chain has TRBV4-1 and TRBJ2-1; D might be TRBD2 (6 bases). With 0 bases removed from V and 3 bases from J, the gap between germline ends came to 15 bases. The V gene's germline CDR1 is MGHRA and CDR2 YSYEKL. This CDR3 is built from 17 residues. The DNA for the CDR3 is TGCGCCAGCAGCCAAGATCCCGAGCGGGCACGCTACAATGAGCAGTTCTTC. Encoded protein: CASSQDPERARYNEQFF.

The chain links TRBV19 to TRBJ2-1, with 7 positions matching TRBD2. Germline CDR1 reads LNHDA; CDR2 reads SQIVND (reference sequence). CDR3 size: 14 residues. J lost 5 bases, V lost 8 bases, and 9 bases had no gene match. The CDR3 sequence is CASSKREGNNEQFF. The CDR3 DNA is TGTGCCAGTTCAAAAAGGGAGGGGAACAATGAGCAGTTCTTC.

The V gene is TRBV28, the J gene TRBJ1-5; 7 bases map to TRBD1. Unmatched junction bases numbered 5, after V lost 4 bases and J lost 2 bases. The germline V gene has CDR1 MDHEN and CDR2 SYDVKM. This CDR3 has 15 residues. The CDR3 here is CASSWYRGRNQPQHF. The CDR3 nucleotides read TGTGCCAGCAGTTGGTACAGGGGACGCAATCAGCCCCAGCATTTT.

This sequence joins TRBV6-5 and TRBJ1-1; 8 nucleotides align to TRBD1. The CDR3 covers 13 residues. Germline V lookup: CDR1 MNHEY, CDR2 SVGAGI. The V and J ends lost 6 bases and 6 bases, in that order; junction bases with no gene match: 6. CDR3 protein: CASRRTGRAEAFF. The CDR3 DNA follows: TGTGCCAGCAGACGGACAGGGAGAGCTGAAGCTTTCTTT.

The table lists this clone with a few counts. J is TRBJ1-2 and V is TRBV27, with D perhaps matching TRBD1 (5 bases). The CDR3 has 14 residues. The V end lost 6 bases, the J end lost 0 bases, and 11 bases lay between the germline ends. Looked up from germline, CDR1 is MNHEY and CDR2 is SMNVEV (reference sequence). CDR3 region: CASRNTGSNYGYTF. CDR3 sequence (DNA): TGTGCCAGCAGGAATACAGGATCTAACTATGGCTACACCTTC.

The rearrangement joins TRBV28 to TRBJ2-7; a weak D match, TRBD1 (6 bases). CDR3 length: 15 residues. Germline-derived CDR1 and CDR2 are MDHEN and SYDVKM. V gave up 2 bases and J gave up 5 bases, with 16 bases separating them. The CDR3, as DNA: TGTGCCAGCAGTTTAAGGGGGTCAGGCCTCCACGAGCAGTACTTC. Translated, it gives CASSLRGSGLHEQYF. The whole variable domain, filled in from reference TRBV28 and TRBJ2-7, reads DVKVTQSSRYLVKRTGEKVFLECVQDMDHENMFWYRQDPGLGLRLIYFSYDVKMKEKGDIPEGYSVSREKKERFSLILESASTNQTSMYLCASSLRGSGLHEQYFGPGTRLTVT.

V usage is TRBV6-1 and J usage is TRBJ1-3, with D perhaps matching TRBD1 (5 bases). The germline V gene encodes CDR1 MNHNS and CDR2 SASEGT. V lost 2 bases to trimming and J lost 1 base, with 9 bases between them. The CDR3 has 15 residues. CDR3 coding DNA: TGTGCCAGCAGTGAATCCCCAGGGTCTGGAAACACCATATATTTT. Its translation is CASSESPGSGNTIYF.

This clone was found a few times. The chain uses TRBV19 and TRBJ2-7, with 10 bases fitting TRBD2. The germline V gene encodes CDR1 LNHDA and CDR2 SQIVND (reference sequence). CDR3 length: 14 residues. Trimming at V came to 2 bases and at J to 6 bases, leaving 4 bases not matched to a gene. The CDR3 is CASSISSGSSEQYF. In DNA form, the CDR3 reads TGTGCCAGTAGTATATCTAGCGGGAGCTCCGAGCAGTACTTC.